This T cell receptor beta chain appears in the sequencing data of a study of Tregs in tolerant kidney transplant recipients. Profiling relied on immunoSEQ multiplex PCR, and the TCRdb table lists in-frame clones only, not all of them. The sample includes fewer than 70,000 clones, about four fifths seen only once; the top ten take 4% to 6.5%. Overall study findings and caveats: Expanding Tregs on activated donor B cells appeared to best identify donor-specific TCRbeta clones.

Unstimulated Tregs (CD4+CD25+CD127-) and CD4+CD25- non-Tregs were sorted from PBMCs. The V end was cut by 5 bases, the J end by 5 bases, with 9 bases between. The germline gives CDR1 SEHNR, CDR2 FQNEAQ (reference sequence). This CDR3 contains 12 residues. To note about this clone: Its cognate antigen is unknown.

Sequencing was done on a sample of CD4+ T cells from blood. The clonotype was recovered from a human donor in good health. This sequence joins TRBV7-9 and TRBJ1-1; D is ambiguous. CDR3 DNA sequence: TGTGCCAGCAGCCATGGTACTACTGAAGCTTTCTTT. Its translation: CASSHGTTEAFF.